Listed below are T cell receptor beta chains from one sample, sequenced in a study of cytomegalovirus exposure and HLA in healthy donors. The assay was immunoSEQ multiplex PCR, and TCRdb's table has in-frame clones only and misses some. In the table there are 150,000 to 200,000 clones, about 86% of which are singletons. The sequenced sample was PBMCs. These receptors came from a man in his forties or fifties in good health and CMV-seropositive. Each CDR3 is given with its conserved first and last residue. The order of the fields is V gene, D gene, J gene, clone size, CDR3 DNA, CDR3 protein. A D gene is named only where the DNA matches it firmly. Size values are once, few and many counts, or a class for expanded clones, and some rows have none.

V gene: TRBV18
D gene: TRBD1
J gene: TRBJ1-2
clone size: -
CDR3 DNA: TGTGCCAGCTCTCTCTCCGGGACAGATAACTATGGCTACACCTTC
CDR3 protein: CASSLSGTDNYGYTF

V gene: TRBV7-3
D gene: TRBD2
J gene: TRBJ2-2
clone size: -
CDR3 DNA: TGTGCCAGCAGCGCGGGACTAGCGATCAACACCGGGGAGCTGTTTTTT
CDR3 protein: CASSAGLAINTGELFF

V gene: TRBV28
D gene: -
J gene: TRBJ2-6
clone size: -
CDR3 DNA: TGTGCCAGCAGATCCCTCTCCTCCTCTGGGGCCAACGGCCTGACTTTC
CDR3 protein: CASRSLSSSGANGLTF

V gene: TRBV4-1
D gene: TRBD2
J gene: TRBJ2-2
clone size: -
CDR3 DNA: TGCGCCAGCAGCCAGGAGCAGGGCCCCGGGGGGGTGTTTTTT
CDR3 protein: CASSQEQGPGGVFF

V gene: TRBV28
D gene: -
J gene: TRBJ1-1
clone size: -
CDR3 DNA: TGTGCCAGCAGTTTACTTGGGGCGTGGACTGAAGCTTTCTTT
CDR3 protein: CASSLLGAWTEAFF

V gene: TRBV5-1
D gene: -
J gene: TRBJ2-5
clone size: -
CDR3 DNA: TGCGCCAGCATCGGACAGACGGAGACCCAGTACTTC
CDR3 protein: CASIGQTETQYF

V gene: TRBV29-1
D gene: -
J gene: TRBJ2-1
clone size: once
CDR3 DNA: TGCAGCGTTGAAACCGGGGATGTGAGGGACAATGAGCAGTTCTTC
CDR3 protein: CSVETGDVRDNEQFF

V gene: TRBV5-1
D gene: TRBD2
J gene: TRBJ2-7
clone size: -
CDR3 DNA: TGCGCCAGCAGCGCGGGCATGGGACTAGCGGGGACCTACGAGCAGTACTTC
CDR3 protein: CASSAGMGLAGTYEQYF

V gene: TRBV6-6
D gene: -
J gene: TRBJ2-3
clone size: -
CDR3 DNA: TGTGCCAGCAGTGGACGGGAGTACGGCACAGATACGCAGTATTTT
CDR3 protein: CASSGREYGTDTQYF

V gene: TRBV5-1
D gene: -
J gene: TRBJ2-6
clone size: -
CDR3 DNA: TGCGCCAGCAGCCCAGGCGGAGGTTCAGGGGCGCTGGTGTCCTCCGGGGCCAACGTCCTGACTTTC
CDR3 protein: CASSPGGGSGALVSSGANVLTF

V gene: TRBV2
D gene: -
J gene: TRBJ2-5
clone size: -
CDR3 DNA: TGTGCCAGCAGTGAAGACCCTAGCGGACAGTACCAAGAGACCCAGTACTTC
CDR3 protein: CASSEDPSGQYQETQYF

V gene: TRBV7-8
D gene: -
J gene: TRBJ2-3
clone size: -
CDR3 DNA: TGTGCCAGCAGCTTATCGAGCACAGATACGCAGTATTTT
CDR3 protein: CASSLSSTDTQYF

V gene: TRBV29-1
D gene: TRBD1
J gene: TRBJ1-5
clone size: -
CDR3 DNA: TGCAGCGTAGGGGGCATCAATCAGCCCCAGCATTTT
CDR3 protein: CSVGGINQPQHF

V gene: TRBV7-8
D gene: -
J gene: TRBJ2-1
clone size: -
CDR3 DNA: TGTGCCAGCAGCTTAGATGAGCGGGCCCCCTACAATGAGCAGTTCTTC
CDR3 protein: CASSLDERAPYNEQFF

V gene: TRBV6-1
D gene: -
J gene: TRBJ1-2
clone size: -
CDR3 DNA: TGTGCCAGCAGTGAAGCGTCGGGGTACCATGGCTACACCTTC
CDR3 protein: CASSEASGYHGYTF

V gene: TRBV5-1
D gene: -
J gene: TRBJ1-4
clone size: -
CDR3 DNA: TGCGCCAGCAGCTTGGTAGCGGCTCATAATGAAAAACTGTTTTTT
CDR3 protein: CASSLVAAHNEKLFF

V gene: TRBV30
D gene: TRBD1
J gene: TRBJ1-1
clone size: -
CDR3 DNA: TGTGCCTGGAGCCGTTTAGGACAGGGCCCCTTGATGAACACTGAAGCTTTCTTT
CDR3 protein: CAWSRLGQGPLMNTEAFF

V gene: TRBV9
D gene: -
J gene: TRBJ2-7
clone size: medium-sized
CDR3 DNA: TGTGCCAGCAGCGGGGGACTGAACTCCTACGAGCAGTACTTC
CDR3 protein: CASSGGLNSYEQYF

V gene: TRBV5-1
D gene: -
J gene: TRBJ2-1
clone size: -
CDR3 DNA: TGCGCCAGCAGCTTGGTGGGGCCCGCCTACAATGAGCAGTTCTTC
CDR3 protein: CASSLVGPAYNEQFF

V gene: TRBV27
D gene: -
J gene: TRBJ2-7
clone size: -
CDR3 DNA: TGTGCCAGCATGGGCGGGGGCAGCGACGAGCAGTACTTC
CDR3 protein: CASMGGGSDEQYF

V gene: TRBV5-1
D gene: -
J gene: TRBJ1-2
clone size: -
CDR3 DNA: TGCGCCAGCAGCTTGGGGCAGGGGTCCGGCTATGGCTACACCTTC
CDR3 protein: CASSLGQGSGYGYTF

V gene: TRBV28
D gene: -
J gene: TRBJ1-4
clone size: -
CDR3 DNA: TGTGCCAGCACCGGATCAAGGACAGAGAAGAGAAAACTGTTTTTT
CDR3 protein: CASTGSRTEKRKLFF

V gene: TRBV7-8
D gene: -
J gene: TRBJ2-3
clone size: -
CDR3 DNA: TGTGCCAGCAGCTTAGAATCACTCACAGATACGCAGTATTTT
CDR3 protein: CASSLESLTDTQYF

V gene: TRBV7-8
D gene: TRBD2
J gene: TRBJ2-5
clone size: -
CDR3 DNA: TGTGCCAGCAGCTTATTCCCGACTAGCCGCAACCAAGAGACCCAGTACTTC
CDR3 protein: CASSLFPTSRNQETQYF

V gene: TRBV11-3
D gene: -
J gene: TRBJ2-1
clone size: -
CDR3 DNA: TGTGCCAGCAGTTCACTAGAAAGGGGGGGGAATGAGCAGTTCTTC
CDR3 protein: CASSSLERGGNEQFF

V gene: TRBV7-9
D gene: -
J gene: TRBJ2-5
clone size: -
CDR3 DNA: TGTGCCAGCAGCTACAAGAAAGTAGAGACCCAGTACTTC
CDR3 protein: CASSYKKVETQYF

V gene: TRBV5-1
D gene: -
J gene: TRBJ2-2
clone size: -
CDR3 DNA: TGCGCCAGCAGCTTGTCGGGCGGGGAGCTGTTTTTT
CDR3 protein: CASSLSGGELFF

V gene: TRBV11-2
D gene: -
J gene: TRBJ2-3
clone size: -
CDR3 DNA: TGTGCCAGCAGCTTAGGGGGGGAAGATACGCAGTATTTT
CDR3 protein: CASSLGGEDTQYF